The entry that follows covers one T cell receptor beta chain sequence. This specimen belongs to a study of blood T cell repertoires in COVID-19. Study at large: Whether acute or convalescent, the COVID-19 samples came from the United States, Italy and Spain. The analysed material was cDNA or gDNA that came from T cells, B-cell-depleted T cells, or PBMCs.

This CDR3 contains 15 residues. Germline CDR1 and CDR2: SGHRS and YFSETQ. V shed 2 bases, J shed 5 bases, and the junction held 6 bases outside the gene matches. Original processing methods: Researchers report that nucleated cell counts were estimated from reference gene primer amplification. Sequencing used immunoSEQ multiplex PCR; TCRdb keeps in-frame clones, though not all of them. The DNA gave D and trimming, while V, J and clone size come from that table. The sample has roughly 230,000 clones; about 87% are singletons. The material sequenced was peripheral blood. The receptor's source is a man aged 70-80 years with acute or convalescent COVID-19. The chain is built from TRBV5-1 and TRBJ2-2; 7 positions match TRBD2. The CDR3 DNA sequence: TGCGCCAGCAGCTTCGGACTAGTGGGTACCGGGGAGCTGTTTTTT. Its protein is CASSFGLVGTGELFF.